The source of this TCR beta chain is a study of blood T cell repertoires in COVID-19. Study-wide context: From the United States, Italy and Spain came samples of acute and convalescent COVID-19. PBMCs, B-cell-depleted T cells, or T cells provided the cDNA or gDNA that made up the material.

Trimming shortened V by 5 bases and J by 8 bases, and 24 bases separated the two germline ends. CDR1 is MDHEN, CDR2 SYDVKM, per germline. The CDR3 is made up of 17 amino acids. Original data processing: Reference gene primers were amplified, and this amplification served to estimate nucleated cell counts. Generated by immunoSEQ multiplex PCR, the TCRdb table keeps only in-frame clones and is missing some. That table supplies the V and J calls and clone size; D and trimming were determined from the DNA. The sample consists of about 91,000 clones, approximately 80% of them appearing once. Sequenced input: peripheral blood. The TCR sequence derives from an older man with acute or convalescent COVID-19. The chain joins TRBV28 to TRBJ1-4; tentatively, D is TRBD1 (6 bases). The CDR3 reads CASSRTAGRGPFEKLFF. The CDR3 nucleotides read TGTGCCAGCAGTCGGACAGCGGGGAGAGGGCCCTTCGAAAAACTGTTTTTT.